The 30 T cell receptor beta chains below all came from one sample that was sequenced in a study of identical twins. Each CDR3 protein gets one entry after TCRdb re-called the 5' RACE reads with MiXCR. This table holds about 220,000 distinct CDR3 sequences, less than 9.5% found once. Sequencing used memory (CD45RO+) T cells sorted from blood. Receptor source: a woman younger than 30 in good health.

This clonotype has a handful of counts. The J gene is TRBJ2-4, the V gene TRBV6-2 or TRBV6-3; D ambiguous. Germline V gene lookup returns CDR1 MNHEY and CDR2 SVGEGT. The CDR3 is 16 amino acids. V was shortened by 6 bases and J by 1 base, with 16 bases between the two germline ends. CDR3 region: CASSQARPLAKNIQYF. The CDR3 coding sequence is TGTGCCAGCAGCCAAGCGAGACCCTTGGCCAAAAACATTCAGTACTTC.

V is TRBV4-3 and J is TRBJ2-2, with 8 positions matching TRBD2. V shed 0 bases and J 7 bases; nucleotides not matched to a gene: 4. Germline V gene sequence: CDR1 LGHNA, CDR2 YSLEER. CDR3 length: 15 residues. The CDR3 DNA sequence: TGCGCCAGCAGCCAAGATAGCAGCGGGAGCGGGGAGCTGTTTTTT. This sequence encodes CASSQDSSGSGELFF.

This clonotype was picked up many times. The chain combines TRBV12-3 or TRBV12-4 with TRBJ2-2; 11 bases map to TRBD2. The CDR3 is 15 amino acids. V lost 7 bases and J lost 6; bases outside the gene matches: 7. CDR3: CASTFSGRVPGELFF. The CDR3 nucleotides are TGTGCCAGCACTTTTAGCGGGAGGGTCCCCGGGGAGCTGTTTTTT.

This clonotype has at least ten counts. V and J are TRBV5-1 and TRBJ2-1, with TRBD1 matching over 9 bases. CDR1 SGHRS and CDR2 YFSETQ come from the germline V gene. The length of the CDR3 is 15 residues. Unmatched junction bases numbered 1, after V lost 0 bases and J lost 3 bases. The CDR3 is CASSLGDRDYNEQFF. As DNA, the CDR3 is TGCGCCAGCAGCTTGGGGGACAGGGACTACAATGAGCAGTTCTTC.

The chain links TRBV6-1 to TRBJ2-4; 13 bases match TRBD2. This CDR3 spans 19 amino acids. V was pared by 4 bases and J by 0 bases, with 9 bases of the junction left unmatched. Germline V gene data show CDR1 as MNHNS and CDR2 as SASEGT. CDR3 DNA: TGTGCCAGCAGTGTTCAAAAACTAGCGGGGGGGCTAGCCAAAAACATTCAGTACTTC. Protein product: CASSVQKLAGGLAKNIQYF.

The rearrangement links TRBV2 to TRBJ1-2, with D unresolved. CDR3 length equals 12 residues. In germline, CDR1 is SNHLY, CDR2 FYNNEI. V was clipped by 4 bases and J by 5 bases, with 8 bases between them. CDR3 protein: CASSGAFYGYTF. The CDR3 nucleotides are TGTGCCAGCAGTGGTGCCTTTTATGGCTACACCTTC.

The V call is TRBV6-5, the J call TRBJ1-6; no reliable D call. Per the germline V gene, CDR1 is MNHEY and CDR2 is SVGAGI. V was pared by 0 bases and J by 9 bases, with 12 bases between. The CDR3 loop spans 15 amino acids. CDR3 residues: CASSYSREVASPLHF. The CDR3 DNA reads as TGTGCCAGCAGTTACTCGAGGGAGGTGGCTTCACCCCTCCACTTT.

This clonotype was observed a handful of times. The CDR3 spells CASHRDDVWGSYEQYF. CDR3 nucleotides: TGTGCCAGCCATCGGGACGACGTCTGGGGGTCCTACGAGCAGTACTTC. This chain uses TRBV2 with TRBJ2-7; D might be TRBD1 or TRBD2, each matching 5 bases. CDR1 SNHLY and CDR2 FYNNEI come from the germline V gene. CDR3 size: 16 residues. The V gene lost 8 bases and the J gene lost 1 base, with 21 bases spanning the gap.

This clonotype was counted between two and nine times. The J gene is TRBJ2-5, the V gene TRBV12-5; 10 nucleotides match TRBD1. The CDR3 runs 16 residues. Per the germline V gene, CDR1 is LGHNT and CDR2 is FRNRAP. The junction had 8 bases not matched to a gene; V was cut back by 2 bases and J by 5 bases. In DNA form, the CDR3 reads TGTGCTAGTGGTTTGCCCCCGGGACAGGGGTACGAGACCCAGTACTTC. Amino acid sequence: CASGLPPGQGYETQYF.

This clonotype occurred many times. This rearrangement joins TRBV12-3 or TRBV12-4 to TRBJ1-1, with 7 positions matching TRBD1. J was trimmed by 3 bases and V by 4 bases; bases with no gene match: 5. This CDR3 has 14 amino acids. The CDR3 is CASSYDRAYTEAFF. In DNA form, the CDR3 reads TGTGCCAGCAGTTATGACAGGGCGTACACTGAAGCTTTCTTT.

This chain links TRBV6-1 with TRBJ1-1; 8 bases are shared with TRBD1. After removal of 6 bases from V and 4 bases from J, the junction contained 7 bases not matched to a gene. The germline gives CDR1 MNHNS, CDR2 SASEGT. The CDR3 is made up of 14 amino acids. Here the CDR3 reads CASSLTGGVTEAFF. As DNA, the CDR3 is TGTGCCAGCAGCCTAACAGGGGGAGTCACTGAAGCTTTCTTT.

This clonotype was observed many times. This chain joins TRBV12-3 or TRBV12-4 and TRBJ2-3; 7 positions agree with TRBD2. With V trimmed by 3 bases and J by 4 bases, 7 bases remained unmatched. The CDR3 has 15 amino acids. The CDR3 here is CASSLRQRGSDTQYF. DNA for the CDR3: TGTGCCAGCAGTTTGCGTCAGCGGGGATCAGATACGCAGTATTTT.

The chain recombines TRBV6-6 with TRBJ2-1; D remains unclear. Per germline, CDR1 MNHNY and CDR2 SVGAGI (reference sequence). The CDR3 has 11 amino acids. Deletions cut 6 bases from V and 8 bases from J, with 8 bases between. CDR3 sequence reads: CASRWDYEQFF. The CDR3 nucleotides are TGTGCCAGCAGGTGGGATTATGAGCAGTTCTTC.

The rearrangement uses TRBV19 and TRBJ1-1; D is unresolved. The CDR3 totals 15 residues. Germline CDR1 LNHDA, CDR2 SQIVND (reference sequence). The V end lost 5 bases, the J end lost 4 bases, and 17 bases lay between the germline ends. The CDR3 bases are TGTGCCAGTAGTCAAAAGGTCCGAATGGGCACTGAAGCTTTCTTT. It encodes CASSQKVRMGTEAFF.

At least ten counts were recorded for this clonotype. This chain connects TRBV11-2 to TRBJ1-2, with D uncertain. There are 15 residues in the CDR3. The germline V and J ends were trimmed by 0 bases and 4 bases, with 12 bases remaining between them. CDR1 and CDR2 from the germline V gene are SGHAT and FQNNGV. The CDR3 sequence is CASSLDQAVGYGYTF. The CDR3 DNA is TGTGCCAGCAGCTTAGACCAGGCGGTAGGCTATGGCTACACCTTC.

This clonotype was picked up a small number of times. CDR3 nucleotide sequence: TGTGCCACCAGCAGCGAGGGACAGGGTTACGAGCAGTACTTC. It specifies CATSSEGQGYEQYF. The chain employs TRBV15 and TRBJ2-7; 9 bases fit TRBD1. V trimming: 3 bases; J trimming: 4 bases; junction bases outside the gene matches: 4. Germline V gene data show CDR1 as LNHNV and CDR2 as YYDKDF (reference sequence). The CDR3 is 14 amino acids.

This clonotype has only a few counts. This rearrangement joins TRBV5-1 to TRBJ2-5; 8 positions agree with TRBD1. Trimming cost V 4 bases and J 2 bases; bases outside gene matches: 13. Germline loops: CDR1 SGHRS, CDR2 YFSETQ. The CDR3 is 17 amino acids. The CDR3 region has the DNA TGCGCCAGCAGCCCCCTGCCGGGACAGGTTATACAAGAGACCCAGTACTTC. Protein sequence: CASSPLPGQVIQETQYF.

DNA for the CDR3: TGTGCCAGCAGCTGGGACTACAATGAGCAGTTCTTC. It is translated as CASSWDYNEQFF. The chain joins TRBV7-2 to TRBJ2-1, with D unresolved. Trimming shortened V by 4 bases and J by 3 bases, and 4 bases separated the two germline ends. CDR1 and CDR2 from the germline V gene are SGHTA and FQGNSA. CDR3 length: 12 amino acids.

This clonotype turned up a few times. The rearrangement links TRBV10-3 to TRBJ1-2; D remains unclear. V was trimmed by 3 bases and J by 9 bases, leaving 14 bases between them. The CDR3 extends over 13 amino acids. The germline V gene encodes CDR1 ENHRY and CDR2 SYGVKD. In DNA form, the CDR3 reads TGTGCCATCAGTGAAACGGAGTCGGGGAGCTACACCTTC. As protein: CAISETESGSYTF.

In this sample, this clonotype turned up a few times. V usage is TRBV27 and J usage is TRBJ1-2, with a tentative D call TRBD1 (5 bases). CDR3 length: 14 residues. Trimming removed 5 bases at V and 3 bases at J, with 13 bases between. CDR1 is MNHEY, CDR2 SMNVEV, per germline (reference sequence). The CDR3 loop is CASSLKGTDYGYTF. Written as DNA, the CDR3 is TGTGCCAGCAGTCTAAAAGGGACGGACTATGGCTACACCTTC.

This clonotype was seen a few times. The J gene is TRBJ2-7, the V gene TRBV20-1; D not certain. The CDR3 spans 12 residues. CDR1 and CDR2 (germline): DFQATT, SNEGSKA (reference sequence). The V gene lost 5 bases and the J gene lost 0 bases, with 8 bases spanning the gap. In nucleotides, the CDR3 is TGCAGTGCTGACGGTTCCTCCTACGAGCAGTACTTC. Its protein is CSADGSSYEQYF.

This clonotype was recorded a few times. The chain has TRBV6-5 and TRBJ2-5; D might be TRBD1 or TRBD2, each matching 5 bases. The CDR3 length is 13 residues. Germline lookup yields CDR1 MNHEY and CDR2 SVGAGI. Trimming took off 2 bases at V and 5 bases at J, with 9 bases between the two ends. This CDR3 reads CASSYPGLETQYF. CDR3 DNA: TGTGCCAGCAGTTACCCGGGGCTCGAGACCCAGTACTTC.

The V gene is TRBV2, the J gene TRBJ2-1; D unclear. From germline, CDR1 is SNHLY and CDR2 FYNNEI. V gave up 3 bases and J gave up 2 bases, with 11 bases separating them. The CDR3 extends over 15 amino acids. The DNA for the CDR3 is TGTGCCAGCAGTGATCTTACTGGGGCCTACAATGAGCAGTTCTTC. Translating it yields CASSDLTGAYNEQFF.

This clonotype was seen more than once but under ten times. This chain connects TRBV12-3 or TRBV12-4 to TRBJ2-1, with TRBD1 matching 9 bases. Trimming at V came to 5 bases and at J to 15 bases, leaving 11 bases not matched to a gene. This CDR3 contains 13 residues. The CDR3 here is CASSIRTGGARFF. DNA for the CDR3: TGTGCCAGCAGTATACGAACAGGGGGCGCGCGGTTCTTC.

This chain joins TRBV5-1 and TRBJ1-1; D unclear. Trimming left V 5 bases short and J 1 base short, with 9 bases between. In germline, CDR1 is SGHRS, CDR2 YFSETQ. This CDR3 has 13 amino acids. In DNA, the CDR3 is TGCGCCAGCAGATTCCCCTCGAACACTGAAGCTTTCTTT. Translated: CASRFPSNTEAFF.

This clonotype turned up a few times. The J gene is TRBJ2-3, the V gene TRBV20-1; the D gene is possibly TRBD2 (6 bases). CDR1 DFQATT and CDR2 SNEGSKA come from the germline V gene (reference sequence). The CDR3 is 13 amino acids. V was clipped by 6 bases and J by 2 bases, with 12 bases between them. The CDR3 region is CSAQGTYTDTQYF. The CDR3 DNA sequence: TGCAGTGCCCAAGGGACTTACACAGATACGCAGTATTTT.

In its sample, this clonotype was seen a few times. The chain links TRBV2 to TRBJ2-5; D is unclear. Germline CDR1 and CDR2: SNHLY and FYNNEI. The CDR3 sequence is 12 residues long. The V and J ends lost 10 bases and 5 bases respectively, with 14 bases between them. CDR3 in DNA: TGTGCCATCCAGTCTCAGCAGGAGACCCAGTACTTC. Protein product: CAIQSQQETQYF.

This clonotype was recorded at least ten times. The chain is built from TRBV7-8 and TRBJ2-1; possibly TRBD1 or TRBD2 for D (5 bases each). Germline V gene lookup returns CDR1 SGHVS and CDR2 FQNEAQ. There are 15 residues in the CDR3. The V end lost 10 bases, the J end lost 1 base, and 17 bases lay between the germline ends. The CDR3 bases are TGTGCCACGGGTGTGGGGGACCTGTCCTACAATGAGCAGTTCTTC. It is translated as CATGVGDLSYNEQFF.

In this sample, this clonotype turned up a few times. This sequence joins TRBV20-1 and TRBJ2-3, with TRBD1 as a possible D gene (6 bases). Per the germline V gene, CDR1 is DFQATT and CDR2 is SNEGSKA (reference sequence). This CDR3 has 12 residues. With 5 bases removed from V and 8 bases from J, the gap between germline ends came to 14 bases. The CDR3 loop reads CSAPGQGATQYF. Here the CDR3 DNA reads TGCAGTGCTCCGGGACAAGGAGCTACGCAGTATTTT.

This clonotype came up many times. The chain uses TRBV12-3 or TRBV12-4 and TRBJ1-1; TRBD1 matches 7 bases. The CDR3 has 14 residues. V dropped 5 bases and J dropped 2; count of bases not matched to a gene: 5. This CDR3 reads CASSNRGGNTEAFF. CDR3 sequence (DNA): TGTGCCAGCAGTAACAGGGGTGGTAACACTGAAGCTTTCTTT.